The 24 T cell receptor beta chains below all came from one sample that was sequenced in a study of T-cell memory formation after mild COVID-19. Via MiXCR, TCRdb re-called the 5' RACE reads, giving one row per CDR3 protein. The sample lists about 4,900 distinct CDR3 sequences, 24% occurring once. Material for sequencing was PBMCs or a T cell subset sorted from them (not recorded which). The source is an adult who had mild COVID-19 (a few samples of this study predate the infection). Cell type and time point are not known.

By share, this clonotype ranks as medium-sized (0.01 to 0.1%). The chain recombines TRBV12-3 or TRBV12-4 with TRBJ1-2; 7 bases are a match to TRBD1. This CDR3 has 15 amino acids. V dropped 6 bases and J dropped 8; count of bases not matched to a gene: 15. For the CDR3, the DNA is TGTGCCAGCAGCAACGGCTTAACAGGGGCTAAGGGCTACACCTTC. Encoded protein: CASSNGLTGAKGYTF.

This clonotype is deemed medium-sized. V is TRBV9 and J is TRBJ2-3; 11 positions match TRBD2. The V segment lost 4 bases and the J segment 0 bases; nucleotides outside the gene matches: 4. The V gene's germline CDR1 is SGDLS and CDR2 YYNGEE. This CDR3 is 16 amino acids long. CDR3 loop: CASSTGLAGSTDTQYF. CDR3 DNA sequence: TGTGCCAGCAGCACTGGACTAGCGGGTAGCACAGATACGCAGTATTTT.

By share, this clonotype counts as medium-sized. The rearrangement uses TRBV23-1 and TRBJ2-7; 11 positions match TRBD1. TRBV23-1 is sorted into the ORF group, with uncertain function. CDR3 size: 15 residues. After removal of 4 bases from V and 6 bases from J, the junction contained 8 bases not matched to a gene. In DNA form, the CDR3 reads TGCGCCAGCAGTCGCCCTCAGGACAGGGGGCGCGAGCAGTACGTC. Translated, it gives CASSRPQDRGREQYV.

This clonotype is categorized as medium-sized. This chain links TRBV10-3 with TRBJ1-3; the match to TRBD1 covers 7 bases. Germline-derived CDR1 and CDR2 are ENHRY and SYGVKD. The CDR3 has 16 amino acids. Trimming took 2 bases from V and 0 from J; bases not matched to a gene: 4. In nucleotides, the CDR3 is TGTGCCATCAGTGAGGACAGGGTGCACTCTGGAAACACCATATATTTT. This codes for CAISEDRVHSGNTIYF.

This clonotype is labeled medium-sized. CDR3 loop: CASSPKSRPTNNQETQYF. For the CDR3, the DNA is TGTGCCAGCAGCCCGAAATCCCGCCCAACTAACAACCAAGAGACCCAGTACTTC. The genes are TRBV21-1 and TRBJ2-5; TRBD2, as called in the table, went unchecked against the DNA. TRBV21-1 constitutes a pseudogene. This CDR3 comprises 18 residues.

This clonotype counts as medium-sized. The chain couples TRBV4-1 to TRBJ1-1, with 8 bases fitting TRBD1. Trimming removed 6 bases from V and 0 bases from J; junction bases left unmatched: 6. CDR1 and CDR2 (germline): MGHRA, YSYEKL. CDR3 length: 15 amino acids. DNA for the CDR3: TGCGCCAGCAGGGACCGGACAGGGCTGAACACTGAAGCTTTCTTT. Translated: CASRDRTGLNTEAFF.

The CDR3: CATKGAGTGELFF. The CDR3 coding sequence is TGTGCCACCAAGGGGGCTGGGACCGGGGAGCTGTTTTTT. The V and J genes are TRBV24-1 and TRBJ2-2; 7 bases are shared with TRBD1. The junction had 4 bases not matched to a gene; V was cut back by 8 bases and J by 5 bases. Per the germline V gene, CDR1 is KGHDR and CDR2 is SFDVKD. The CDR3 extends over 13 amino acids.

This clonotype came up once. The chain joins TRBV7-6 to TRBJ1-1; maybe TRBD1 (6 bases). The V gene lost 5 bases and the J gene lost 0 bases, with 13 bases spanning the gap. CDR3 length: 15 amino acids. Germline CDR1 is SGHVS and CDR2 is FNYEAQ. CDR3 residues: CASSLARGVNTEAFF. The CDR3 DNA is TGTGCCAGCAGCCTGGCCAGGGGAGTGAACACTGAAGCTTTCTTT. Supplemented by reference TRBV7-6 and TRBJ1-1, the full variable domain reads GAGVSQSPRYKVTKRGQDVALRCDPISGHVSLYWYRQALGQGPEFLTYFNYEAQQDKSGLPNDRFSAERPEGSISTLTIQRTEQRDSAMYRCASSLARGVNTEAFFGQGTRLTVV.

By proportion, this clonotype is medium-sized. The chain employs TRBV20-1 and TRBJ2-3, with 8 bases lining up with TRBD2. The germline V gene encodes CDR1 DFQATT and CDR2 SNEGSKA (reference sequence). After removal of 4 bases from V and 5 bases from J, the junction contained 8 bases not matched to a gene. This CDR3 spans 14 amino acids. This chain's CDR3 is CSAKPGLVLDTQYF. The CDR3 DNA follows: TGCAGTGCTAAACCGGGACTAGTTTTAGATACGCAGTATTTT.

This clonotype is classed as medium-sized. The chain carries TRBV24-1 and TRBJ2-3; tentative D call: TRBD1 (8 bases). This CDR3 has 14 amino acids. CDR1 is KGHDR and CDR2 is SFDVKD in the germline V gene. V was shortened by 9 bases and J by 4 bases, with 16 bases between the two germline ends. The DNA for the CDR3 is TGTGCCACCGCGGACAGGGCGGGGGCAGATACGCAGTATTTT. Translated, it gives CATADRAGADTQYF.

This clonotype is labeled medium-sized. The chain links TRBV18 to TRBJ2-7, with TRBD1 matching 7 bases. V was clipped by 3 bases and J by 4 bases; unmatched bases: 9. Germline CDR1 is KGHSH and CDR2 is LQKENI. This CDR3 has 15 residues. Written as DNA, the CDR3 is TGTGCCAGCTCACCGCCATCCGGGACAGATTACGAGCAGTACTTC. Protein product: CASSPPSGTDYEQYF. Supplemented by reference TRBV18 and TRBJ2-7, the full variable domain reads NAGVMQNPRHLVRRRGQEARLRCSPMKGHSHVYWYRQLPEEGLKFMVYLQKENIIDESGMPKERFSAEFPKEGPSILRIQQVVRGDSAAYFCASSPPSGTDYEQYFGPGTRLTVT.

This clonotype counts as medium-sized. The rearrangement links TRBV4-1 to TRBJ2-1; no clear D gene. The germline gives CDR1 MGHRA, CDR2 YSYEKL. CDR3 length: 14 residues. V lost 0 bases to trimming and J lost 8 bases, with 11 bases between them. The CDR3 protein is CASSQEDLGDEQFF. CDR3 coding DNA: TGCGCCAGCAGCCAAGAGGACCTAGGTGATGAGCAGTTCTTC.

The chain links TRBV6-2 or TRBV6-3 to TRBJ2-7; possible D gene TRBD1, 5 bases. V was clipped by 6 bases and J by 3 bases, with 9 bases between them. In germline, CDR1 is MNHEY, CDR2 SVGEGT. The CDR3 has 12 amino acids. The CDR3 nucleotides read TGTGCCAGCAGCCGCGACAGCTACGAGCAGTACTTC. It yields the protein CASSRDSYEQYF.

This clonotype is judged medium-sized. CDR3 protein: CASNPVGLARDQPQHF. As DNA, the CDR3 is TGTGCCAGCAACCCGGTGGGGTTAGCCAGGGATCAGCCCCAGCATTTT. This sequence joins TRBV27 and TRBJ1-5; D possibly corresponds to TRBD1 (5 bases). V dropped 7 bases and J dropped 5 bases, with 21 bases sitting between them. This CDR3 is 16 amino acids long. Germline lookup yields CDR1 MNHEY and CDR2 SMNVEV (reference sequence).

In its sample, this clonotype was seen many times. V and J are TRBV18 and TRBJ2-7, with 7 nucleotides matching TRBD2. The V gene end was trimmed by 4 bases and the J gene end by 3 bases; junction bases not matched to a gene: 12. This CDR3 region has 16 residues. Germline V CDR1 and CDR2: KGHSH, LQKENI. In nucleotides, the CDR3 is TGTGCCAGCTCACAGGGAGGGGTCTCACTGAACTACGAGCAGTACGTC. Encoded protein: CASSQGGVSLNYEQYV.

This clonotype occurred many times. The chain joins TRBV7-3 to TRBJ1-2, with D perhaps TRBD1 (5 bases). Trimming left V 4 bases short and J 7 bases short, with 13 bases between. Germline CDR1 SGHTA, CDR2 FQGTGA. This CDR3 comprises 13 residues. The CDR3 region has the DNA TGTGCCAGCAGCTACCGGGCCCAGGGTGGCTACACCTTC. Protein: CASSYRAQGGYTF.

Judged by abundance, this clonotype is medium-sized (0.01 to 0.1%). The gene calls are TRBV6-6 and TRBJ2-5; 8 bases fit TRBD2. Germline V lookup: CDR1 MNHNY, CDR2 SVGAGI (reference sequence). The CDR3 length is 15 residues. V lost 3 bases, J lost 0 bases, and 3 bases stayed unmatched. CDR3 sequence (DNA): TGTGCCAGCAGTTATCCAGCGGGGGACCAAGAGACCCAGTACTTC. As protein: CASSYPAGDQETQYF.

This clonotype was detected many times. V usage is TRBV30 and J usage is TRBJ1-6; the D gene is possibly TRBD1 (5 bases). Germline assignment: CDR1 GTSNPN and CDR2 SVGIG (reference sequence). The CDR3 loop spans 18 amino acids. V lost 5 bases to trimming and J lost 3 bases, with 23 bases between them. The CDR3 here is CAWQKTTDNPFYNSPLHF. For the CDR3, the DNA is TGTGCCTGGCAGAAAACTACGGACAATCCGTTCTATAATTCACCCCTCCACTTT. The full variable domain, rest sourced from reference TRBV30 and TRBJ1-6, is SQTIHQWPATLVQPVGSPLSLECTVEGTSNPNLYWYRQAAGRGLQLLFYSVGIGQISSEVPQNLSASRPQDRQFILSSKKLLLSDSGFYLCAWQKTTDNPFYNSPLHFGNGTRLTVT.

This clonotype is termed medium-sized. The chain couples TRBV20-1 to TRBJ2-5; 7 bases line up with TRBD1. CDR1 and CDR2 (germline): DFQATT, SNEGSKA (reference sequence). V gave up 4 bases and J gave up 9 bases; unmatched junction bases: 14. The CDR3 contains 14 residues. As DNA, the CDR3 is TGCAGTGCTAACCCCGGGACAGCCGAGGGGTCCCAGTACTTC. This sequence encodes CSANPGTAEGSQYF.

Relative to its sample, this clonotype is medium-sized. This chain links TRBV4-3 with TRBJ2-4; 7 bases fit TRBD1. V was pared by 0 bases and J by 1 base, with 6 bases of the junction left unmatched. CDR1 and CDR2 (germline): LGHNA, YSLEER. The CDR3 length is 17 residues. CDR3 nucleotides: TGCGCCAGCAGCCAAGACGTGACAGGGCTGGCCAAAAACATTCAGTACTTC. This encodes CASSQDVTGLAKNIQYF.

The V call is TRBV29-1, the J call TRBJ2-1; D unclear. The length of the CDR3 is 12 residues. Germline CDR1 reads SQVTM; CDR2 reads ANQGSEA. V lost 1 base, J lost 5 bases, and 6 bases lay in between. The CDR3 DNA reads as TGCAGCGTTGAAGTCTCAGACAATGAGCAGTTCTTC. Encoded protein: CSVEVSDNEQFF.

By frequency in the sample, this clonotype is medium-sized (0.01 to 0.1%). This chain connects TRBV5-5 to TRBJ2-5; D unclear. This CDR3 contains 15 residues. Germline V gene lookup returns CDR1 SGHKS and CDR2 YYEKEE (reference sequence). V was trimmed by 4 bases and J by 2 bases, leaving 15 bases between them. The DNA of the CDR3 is TGTGCCAGCAGCCACGCTGAGACGGTACAAGAGACCCAGTACTTC. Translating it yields CASSHAETVQETQYF.

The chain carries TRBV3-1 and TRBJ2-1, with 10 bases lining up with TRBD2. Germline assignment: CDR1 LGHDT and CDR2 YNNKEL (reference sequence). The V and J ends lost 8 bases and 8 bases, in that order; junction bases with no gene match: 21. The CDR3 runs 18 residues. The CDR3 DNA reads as TGTGCCAGCGAGGGCAGTGTCGGTCTAGCGGGGGTCGCGTATGAGCAGTTCTTC. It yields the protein CASEGSVGLAGVAYEQFF.

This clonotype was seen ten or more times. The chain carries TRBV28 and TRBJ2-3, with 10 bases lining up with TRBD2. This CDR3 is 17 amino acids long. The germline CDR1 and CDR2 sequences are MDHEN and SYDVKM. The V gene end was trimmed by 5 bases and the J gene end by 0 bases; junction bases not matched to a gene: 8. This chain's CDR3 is CASSQLAGAASTDTQYF. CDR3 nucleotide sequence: TGTGCCAGCAGTCAGCTAGCGGGAGCCGCTAGCACAGATACGCAGTATTTT.